This passage covers 22 T cell receptor beta chains from one sample sequenced in a study of blood T cell repertoires in COVID-19. The data were produced by immunoSEQ multiplex PCR, yet TCRdb's version contains in-frame clones alone and is incomplete. The table shows some 270,000 clones, with almost 90% occurring only once. Sequenced sample: peripheral blood. The receptors come from a woman aged 60-75 years with COVID-19, enrolled during active disease.

The chain links TRBV5-4 to TRBJ1-1, with D perhaps matching TRBD1 (5 bases). V dropped 0 bases and J dropped 0 bases, with 9 bases sitting between them. The germline V gene encodes CDR1 SGHNT and CDR2 YYREEE (reference sequence). The CDR3 contains 15 residues. CDR3 sequence: CASSLGSRVNTEAFF. The DNA for the CDR3 is TGTGCCAGCAGCTTGGGGTCCAGGGTGAACACTGAAGCTTTCTTT.

The rearrangement joins TRBV9 to TRBJ2-2; possible D gene TRBD2, 6 bases. This CDR3 comprises 15 residues. The V gene lost 3 bases and the J gene lost 5 bases, with 14 bases spanning the gap. Germline assignment: CDR1 SGDLS and CDR2 YYNGEE. The CDR3 loop is CASSAAGSGTGELFF. The CDR3 nucleotides are TGTGCCAGCAGCGCCGCGGGGTCCGGGACCGGGGAGCTGTTTTTT.

The chain couples TRBV28 to TRBJ2-7; TRBD1 matches at 7 bases. Germline trimming cut 4 bases from V and 2 bases from J; bases unmatched to any gene: 17. The CDR3 has 18 amino acids. Germline V gives CDR1 MDHEN, CDR2 SYDVKM. CDR3 region: CASSSSGTDSKTTYEQYF. Written as DNA, the CDR3 is TGTGCCAGCAGTTCTTCCGGGACAGACTCCAAAACAACCTACGAGCAGTACTTC.

V gene TRBV7-6 combines with J gene TRBJ1-2, with TRBD1 identical over 7 bases. Germline CDR1 is SGHVS and CDR2 is FNYEAQ. The J segment lost 8 bases and the V segment lost 2 bases, leaving 17 bases of the junction unmatched. The CDR3 contains 17 residues. In DNA form, the CDR3 reads TGTGCCAGCAGCTTATGGGAGAGTAGGAGTACAGGGGACGGCTACACCTTC. Its protein product is CASSLWESRSTGDGYTF.

J is TRBJ1-3 and V is TRBV6-5, with D unresolved. V was shortened by 2 bases and J by 1 base, with 9 bases between the two germline ends. The CDR3 has 15 residues. Germline CDR1 is MNHEY and CDR2 is SVGAGI. The CDR3 DNA sequence: TGTGCCAGCAGTTACACTACGGGTTCTGGAAACACCATATATTTT. Translation: CASSYTTGSGNTIYF.

The chain carries TRBV10-3 and TRBJ1-1, with 10 bases that match TRBD1. From germline, CDR1 is ENHRY and CDR2 SYGVKD. The CDR3 covers 17 residues. V was pared by 3 bases and J by 0 bases, with 7 bases of the junction left unmatched. The CDR3 DNA follows: TGTGCCATCAGTGACAGAGGGACAGGGGAAGTGAACACTGAAGCTTTCTTT. Protein sequence: CAISDRGTGEVNTEAFF.

This clone was picked up a small number of times. V and J are TRBV7-7 and TRBJ2-3; 14 nucleotides match TRBD2. The junction had 5 bases not matched to a gene; V was cut back by 5 bases and J by 7 bases. Germline CDR1 reads SSHAT; CDR2 reads FNYEAQ (reference sequence). The CDR3 sequence is 15 residues long. The chain's CDR3 is CASSRLAGGLNTQYF. CDR3 DNA: TGTGCCAGCAGCCGACTAGCGGGGGGGCTTAATACGCAGTATTTT.

The rearrangement joins TRBV9 to TRBJ1-2; 7 bases are shared with TRBD1. This CDR3 is built from 15 residues. Per germline, CDR1 SGDLS and CDR2 YYNGEE. V trimming: 0 bases; J trimming: 5 bases; junction bases outside the gene matches: 7. CDR3 in amino acids: CASSVATGAQYGYTF. The CDR3, as DNA: TGTGCCAGCAGCGTAGCTACAGGGGCGCAGTATGGCTACACCTTC.

This clone was observed a single time. This chain links TRBV25-1 with TRBJ2-1, with a weak D call TRBD2 (5 bases). Between the trimmed V and J ends, which lost 5 bases and 3 bases, there was a span of 11 bases. This CDR3 region has 14 residues. CDR1 is MGHDK and CDR2 is SYGVNS in the germline V gene. CDR3 DNA sequence: TGTGCCAGCAGTAGCCGGGAATACTACAATGAGCAGTTCTTC. Encoded protein: CASSSREYYNEQFF.

The rearrangement joins TRBV6-2 or TRBV6-3 to TRBJ1-2; tentatively, D is TRBD1 (6 bases). CDR3 length equals 13 residues. CDR1 and CDR2 from the germline V gene are MNHEY and SVGEGT. Trimming removed 5 bases from V and 1 base from J, with 8 bases in between. Here the CDR3 reads CASSTDSNYGYTF. The CDR3 bases are TGTGCCAGCAGTACGGACAGTAACTATGGCTACACCTTC.

The rearrangement joins TRBV6-2 or TRBV6-3 to TRBJ2-3, with 8 nucleotides matching TRBD1. This CDR3 comprises 17 residues. V was clipped by 2 bases and J by 2 bases; unmatched bases: 9. Germline CDR1 is MNHEY and CDR2 is SVGEGT. For the CDR3, the DNA is TGTGCCAGCAGTTACGTACACAGGGGGAGATACACAGATACGCAGTATTTT. It yields the protein CASSYVHRGRYTDTQYF.

The V gene is TRBV4-3, the J gene TRBJ1-2; D not certain. Germline V CDR1 and CDR2: LGHNA, YSLEER. Trimming pared 0 bases from V and 4 bases from J, leaving 12 bases between. The CDR3 runs to 15 residues. The CDR3 DNA reads TGCGCCAGCAGCCAAGAGACACCTTTACCCTATGGCTACACCTTC. It yields the protein CASSQETPLPYGYTF.

The CDR3 protein is CASRSVYLETNYGYTF. The CDR3 bases are TGCGCCAGCAGGAGCGTCTATCTGGAGACTAACTATGGCTACACCTTC. The V and J genes are TRBV5-1 and TRBJ1-2; D is unclear. Germline V gives CDR1 SGHRS, CDR2 YFSETQ. Trimming left V 5 bases short and J 0 bases short, with 17 bases between. This CDR3 is built from 16 residues.

The chain employs TRBV7-2 and TRBJ1-2; 8 bases agree with TRBD1. Looked up from germline, CDR1 is SGHTA and CDR2 is FQGNSA. CDR3 length: 13 amino acids. The J segment lost 4 bases and the V segment lost 7 bases, leaving 5 bases of the junction unmatched. The CDR3 sequence is CASNVDRGYGYTF. The CDR3 coding sequence is TGTGCCAGCAACGTCGACAGGGGCTATGGCTACACCTTC.

This chain connects TRBV6-2 or TRBV6-3 to TRBJ2-7, with D perhaps matching TRBD1 (5 bases). Germline V gene sequence: CDR1 MNHEY, CDR2 SVGEGT. CDR3 length: 11 amino acids. V was clipped by 5 bases and J by 6 bases, with 8 bases between them. For the CDR3, the DNA is TGTGCCAGCAGTCACCAGGGCGAGCAGTACTTC. Amino acids: CASSHQGEQYF.

The CDR3 DNA sequence: TGTGCCAGTACCGGGGGGGGATTCGAAAAACTGTTTTTT. Its translation: CASTGGGFEKLFF. The chain couples TRBV19 to TRBJ1-4; a weak D match, TRBD1 (5 bases). Germline CDR1 and CDR2: LNHDA and SQIVND (reference sequence). Trimming stripped 7 bases from V and 8 bases from J, with 14 bases between. This CDR3 spans 13 amino acids.

This chain connects TRBV29-1 to TRBJ1-4; 7 nucleotides align to TRBD1. The V gene end was trimmed by 7 bases and the J gene end by 5 bases; junction bases not matched to a gene: 7. This CDR3 spans 13 amino acids. Germline lookup yields CDR1 SQVTM and CDR2 ANQGSEA. CDR3 DNA sequence: TGCAGCGCTAAAACGACAGGGAATGAAAAACTGTTTTTT. Translating it yields CSAKTTGNEKLFF.

This sequence joins TRBV24-1 and TRBJ2-1, with a possible D match to TRBD1 (6 bases). Deletions cut 6 bases from V and 6 bases from J, with 11 bases between. CDR1 KGHDR and CDR2 SFDVKD come from the germline V gene. The CDR3 spans 13 residues. The CDR3 protein is CATSKTGSNEQFF. CDR3 DNA sequence: TGTGCCACCAGTAAAACAGGGTCCAATGAGCAGTTCTTC.

V is TRBV6-6 and J is TRBJ2-1; weak D call: TRBD1 (7 bases). The CDR3 is 15 residues long. V gave up 5 bases and J gave up 8 bases, with 19 bases separating them. The germline gives CDR1 MNHNY, CDR2 SVGAGI (reference sequence). The CDR3 protein is CASSRRDRTYHEQFF. The DNA for the CDR3 is TGTGCCAGCAGTAGGAGGGACAGAACGTACCATGAGCAGTTCTTC.

This clone was counted only a few times. The chain carries TRBV19 and TRBJ1-5; a weak D match, TRBD1 (5 bases). The CDR3 is made up of 13 amino acids. The germline CDR1 and CDR2 sequences are LNHDA and SQIVND (reference sequence). Deletions cut 9 bases from V and 4 bases from J, with 13 bases between. The CDR3, as DNA: TGTGCCAGCTCAGGGAGGCAAAATCAGCCCCAGCATTTT. It is translated as CASSGRQNQPQHF.

This clone was seen a few times. V is TRBV19 and J is TRBJ1-1; 7 bases fit TRBD1. The germline gives CDR1 LNHDA, CDR2 SQIVND (reference sequence). V gave up 6 bases and J gave up 0 bases; unmatched junction bases: 1. This CDR3 is built from 13 residues. The chain's CDR3 is CASRTGMNTEAFF. The DNA for the CDR3 is TGTGCCAGTAGGACAGGGATGAACACTGAAGCTTTCTTT.

CDR3 sequence (DNA): TGTGCCAGCAGCACGCGGGGGGGATTAGTCACAGATACGCAGTATTTT. This gives the protein CASSTRGGLVTDTQYF. V usage is TRBV9 and J usage is TRBJ2-3, with 9 nucleotides matching TRBD2. This CDR3 comprises 16 residues. Trimming at V came to 4 bases and at J to 2 bases, leaving 8 bases not matched to a gene. Germline V gene sequence: CDR1 SGDLS, CDR2 YYNGEE.